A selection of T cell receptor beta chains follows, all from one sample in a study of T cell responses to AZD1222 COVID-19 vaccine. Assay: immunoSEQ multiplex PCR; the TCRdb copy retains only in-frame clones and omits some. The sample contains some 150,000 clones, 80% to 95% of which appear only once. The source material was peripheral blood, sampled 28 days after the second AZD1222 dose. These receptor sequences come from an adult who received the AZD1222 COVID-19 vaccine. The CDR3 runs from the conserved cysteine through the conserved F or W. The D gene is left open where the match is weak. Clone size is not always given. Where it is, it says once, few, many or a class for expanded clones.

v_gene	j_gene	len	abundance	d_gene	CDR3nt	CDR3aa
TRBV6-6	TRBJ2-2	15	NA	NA	TGTGCCAGCAGTTACGGGTTTGAAGGGGATGAGGAGCTGTTTTTT	CASSYGFEGDEELFF
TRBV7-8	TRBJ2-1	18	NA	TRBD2	TGTGCCAGCAGCTTAGCGAACCTAGCGGGAGGACCTTACAATGAGCAGTTCTTC	CASSLANLAGGPYNEQFF
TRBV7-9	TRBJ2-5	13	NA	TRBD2	TGTGCCAGCCGCGGGAGGGCCGGGGAGACCCAGTACTTC	CASRGRAGETQYF
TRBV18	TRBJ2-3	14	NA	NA	TGTGCCAGCTCACCACCGGCTAAGGGAGATACGCAGTATTTT	CASSPPAKGDTQYF
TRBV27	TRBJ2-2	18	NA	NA	TGTGCCAGCAGTGCAAAAGGCCCTAGGGGGGCGAACACCGGGGAGCTGTTTTTT	CASSAKGPRGANTGELFF
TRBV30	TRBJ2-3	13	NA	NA	TGTGCCTGGGAACCAGGGAGCACAGATACGCAGTATTTT	CAWEPGSTDTQYF
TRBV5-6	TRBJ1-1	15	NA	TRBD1	TGTGCCAGCAGCTTCCTGACAGGGGCGAACACTGAAGCTTTCTTT	CASSFLTGANTEAFF
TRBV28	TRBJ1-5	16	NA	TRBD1	TGTGCCAGCACCCTAGAATACAGGGGAGGGGGTCAGCCCCAGCATTTT	CASTLEYRGGGQPQHF
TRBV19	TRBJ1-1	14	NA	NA	TGTGCCAGTAGTAAGGGACAAATGAACACTGAAGCTTTCTTT	CASSKGQMNTEAFF
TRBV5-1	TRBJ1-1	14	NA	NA	TGCGCCAGCAGCTTAAGGTCCGGGAACACTGAAGCTTTCTTT	CASSLRSGNTEAFF
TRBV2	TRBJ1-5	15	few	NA	TGTGCCAGCAGTGTGGGGGCTGGCGGCAATCAGCCCCAGCATTTT	CASSVGAGGNQPQHF
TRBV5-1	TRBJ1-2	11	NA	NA	TGCGCCAGTTCGGACGGCTATGGCTACACCTTC	CASSDGYGYTF
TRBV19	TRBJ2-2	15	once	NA	TGTGCCAGTAGTATTCCGGGCGAGAACACCGGGGAGCTGTTTTTT	CASSIPGENTGELFF
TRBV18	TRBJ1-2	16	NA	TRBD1	TGTGCCAGCTCACCACAAAGACAGGGGAATTTCTATGGCTACACCTTC	CASSPQRQGNFYGYTF
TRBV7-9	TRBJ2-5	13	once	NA	TGTGCCAGCAGCTTAAACGAGCAGAAGACCCAGTACTTC	CASSLNEQKTQYF
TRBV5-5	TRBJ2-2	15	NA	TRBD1	TGTGCCAGCAGCGGACAGGGATCGAACACCGGGGAGCTGTTTTTT	CASSGQGSNTGELFF
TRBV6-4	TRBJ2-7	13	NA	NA	TGTGCCAGCAGTGAACAGGGGGGGTACGAGCAGTACTTC	CASSEQGGYEQYF
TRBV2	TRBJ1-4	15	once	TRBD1	TGTGCCAGCAGGAACCCCGGGACAGGGAATGAAAAACTGTTTTTT	CASRNPGTGNEKLFF
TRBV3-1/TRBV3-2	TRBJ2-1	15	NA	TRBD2	TGTGCCAGCAGCCAGTCCGGGAGGAACTACAATGAGCAGTTCTTC	CASSQSGRNYNEQFF
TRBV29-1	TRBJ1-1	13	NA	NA	TGCAGCGCTGTCGGGGCGTCGGGCACTGAAGCTTTCTTT	CSAVGASGTEAFF
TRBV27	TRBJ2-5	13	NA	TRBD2	TGTGCCAGCAGCGAGACTAGCGGGACGACCCAGTACTTC	CASSETSGTTQYF
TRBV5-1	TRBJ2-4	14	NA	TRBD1	TGCGCCAGCAGCTTGGAAGGGACAGGAAACATTCAGTACTTC	CASSLEGTGNIQYF
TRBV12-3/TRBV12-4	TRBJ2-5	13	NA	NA	TGTGCCAGCAGCCAGGACTATAGGGAGACCCAGTACTTC	CASSQDYRETQYF
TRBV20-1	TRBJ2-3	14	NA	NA	TGCAGTGCTAGTGGTGAGATTAGCACAGATACGCAGTATTTT	CSASGEISTDTQYF
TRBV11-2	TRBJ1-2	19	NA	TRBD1	TGTGCCAGCAGGACCTACAGGGGGCTCAGCGGGTACGGCACCTATGGCTACACCTTC	CASRTYRGLSGYGTYGYTF
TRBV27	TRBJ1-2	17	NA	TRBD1	TGTGCCAGCAGTTTCCGTGCCGGGACAGGGGAAAGTGGTGGCTACACCTTC	CASSFRAGTGESGGYTF
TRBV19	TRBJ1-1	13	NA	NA	TGTGCCACCAGTATATTGCCGAACACTGAAGCTTTCTTT	CATSILPNTEAFF
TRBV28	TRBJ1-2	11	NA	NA	TGTGCCAGCAGTTGGGTCTATGGCTACACCTTC	CASSWVYGYTF
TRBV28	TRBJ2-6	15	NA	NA	TGTGCCAGCAGTCCTCAGGGCTCTGGGGCCAACGTCCTGACTTTC	CASSPQGSGANVLTF
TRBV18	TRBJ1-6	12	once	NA	TGTGCCAGCTCACCGGGGTATTCACCCCTCCACTTT	CASSPGYSPLHF
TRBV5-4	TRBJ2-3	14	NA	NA	TGTGCCAGCAGCTTGCGCGGAAGCACAGATACGCAGTATTTT	CASSLRGSTDTQYF
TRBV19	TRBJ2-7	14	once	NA	TGTGCCAGTAGCAAAGGACTGTCAACCTACGAGCAGTACTTC	CASSKGLSTYEQYF
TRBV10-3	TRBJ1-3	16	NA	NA	TGTGCCATCAGTGACCCTCCTCCCGGGACTGGAAACACCATATATTTT	CAISDPPPGTGNTIYF
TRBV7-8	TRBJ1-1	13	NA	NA	TGTGCCAGCAGCTTAGTTCAGAACACTGAAGCTTTCTTT	CASSLVQNTEAFF
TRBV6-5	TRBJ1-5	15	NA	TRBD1	TGTGCCAGCAGTTACCCCACAGGGGGACCTCAGCCCCAGCATTTT	CASSYPTGGPQPQHF
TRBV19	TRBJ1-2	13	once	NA	NA	CASSTSGGTYYTF